Presented here are 21 T cell receptor beta chains from one specimen sequenced in a study of blood T cells in healthy people across ages. A second PCR, run for roughly 7 to 12 cycles, used a sample-barcoded 5' primer plus a J-beta primer mix. Using its own MiXCR run on the 5' RACE reads, TCRdb lists one record per CDR3 protein. The sample holds 1,500,000 or so distinct CDR3 sequences, approximately 43% seen once. The specimen sequenced was blood. The receptors shown here come from a woman aged 18 to 35 in good health.

To note about this clonotype: Given a much more abundant clone one base away, this may be a read error. The chain joins TRBV4-3 to TRBJ2-5, with D tentatively TRBD1 (5 bases). This CDR3 comprises 17 residues. CDR1 is LGHNA and CDR2 is YSLEER in the germline V gene. V was trimmed by 3 bases and J by 11 bases, leaving 28 bases between them. The DNA for the CDR3 is TGCGCCAGCAGCCACCTTATGGATGCAGGACACCGGAATGAGCAGTACTTC. It codes for CASSHLMDAGHRNEQYF.

The V call is TRBV20-1, the J call TRBJ2-1, with 10 positions matching TRBD2. This CDR3 is 15 amino acids long. From germline, CDR1 is DFQATT and CDR2 SNEGSKA (reference sequence). Unmatched junction bases numbered 5, after V lost 6 bases and J lost 0 bases. This CDR3 is CSAAGLAVSYNEQFF. The DNA of the CDR3 is TGCAGTGCCGCCGGACTAGCGGTCTCCTACAATGAGCAGTTCTTC.

The chain is built from TRBV5-1 and TRBJ2-5; TRBD2 matches at 11 bases. Germline CDR1 is SGHRS and CDR2 is YFSETQ. Germline trimming cut 0 bases from V and 0 bases from J; bases unmatched to any gene: 4. The CDR3 is made up of 17 amino acids. The CDR3 sequence: CASSLVTSGAYQETQYF. The CDR3 nucleotides read TGCGCCAGCAGCTTGGTGACTAGCGGGGCGTACCAAGAGACCCAGTACTTC.

This clonotype came up a few times. CDR3 residues: CASSSGGSPLHF. As DNA, the CDR3 is TGTGCCAGCAGCTCGGGGGGATCACCCCTCCACTTT. This chain links TRBV7-2 with TRBJ1-6; D is perhaps TRBD1 (5 bases). The germline CDR1 and CDR2 sequences are SGHTA and FQGNSA. CDR3 size: 12 residues. Trimming left V 4 bases short and J 10 bases short, with 8 bases between.

The rearrangement links TRBV4-1 to TRBJ1-1; TRBD1 is a possible D gene (5 bases). Per the germline V gene, CDR1 is MGHRA and CDR2 is YSYEKL. The V and J ends lost 1 base and 2 bases respectively, with 14 bases between them. CDR3 length: 16 residues. CDR3 DNA: TGCGCCAGCAGCCAAGGCCGGGGCGGGAAAAACACTGAAGCTTTCTTT. This sequence encodes CASSQGRGGKNTEAFF.

The chain uses TRBV20-1 and TRBJ1-5; 10 bases agree with TRBD1. Germline CDR1 reads DFQATT; CDR2 reads SNEGSKA (reference sequence). CDR3 length: 15 amino acids. With 6 bases clipped from V and 5 bases from J, the junction kept 10 bases outside the gene matches. The CDR3 DNA reads TGCAGTGCCAGTAACGCCGGACAGGGGGATCAGCCCCAGCATTTT. The encoded protein is CSASNAGQGDQPQHF.

This clonotype turned up a few times. The CDR3 DNA reads TGTGCCATCGGAGGCCTAGCGGGACGCTACAATGAGCAGTTCTTC. This gives the protein CAIGGLAGRYNEQFF. The rearrangement uses TRBV10-3 and TRBJ2-1; 9 bases match TRBD2. CDR3 length equals 15 residues. CDR1 and CDR2 (germline): ENHRY, SYGVKD. J was trimmed by 3 bases and V by 8 bases; bases with no gene match: 8.

This chain uses TRBV20-1 with TRBJ2-7; no firm D call. Germline lookup yields CDR1 DFQATT and CDR2 SNEGSKA (reference sequence). Trimming cost V 3 bases and J 2 bases, with 8 bases left between them. The CDR3 runs 12 residues. The CDR3 loop reads CSASAETYEQYF. CDR3 DNA sequence: TGCAGTGCTAGTGCCGAGACCTACGAGCAGTACTTC.

This clonotype has just one count. V and J are TRBV5-1 and TRBJ2-3; 8 nucleotides line up with TRBD2. With 3 bases clipped from V and 2 bases from J, the junction kept 14 bases outside the gene matches. Germline values: CDR1 SGHRS, CDR2 YFSETQ. The CDR3 length is 18 residues. The CDR3 spells CASSSVPVIAGTTDTQYF. DNA of the CDR3: TGCGCCAGCAGCTCTGTACCTGTTATAGCGGGGACCACAGATACGCAGTATTTT.

This clonotype has only a few counts. The J gene is TRBJ2-1, the V gene TRBV5-1; D is ambiguous. The CDR3 loop spans 13 amino acids. V was pared by 2 bases and J by 6 bases, with 9 bases between. Germline V gene data show CDR1 as SGHRS and CDR2 as YFSETQ. CDR3 in amino acids: CASSFVGSNEQFF. The CDR3 DNA reads as TGCGCCAGCAGCTTTGTCGGATCCAATGAGCAGTTCTTC. Complete variable domain (other parts from reference TRBV5-1 and TRBJ2-1): KAGVTQTPRYLIKTRGQQVTLSCSPISGHRSVSWYQQTPGQGLQFLFEYFSETQRNKGNFPGRFSGRQFSNSRSEMNVSTLELGDSALYLCASSFVGSNEQFFGPGTRLTVL.

The V and J genes are TRBV6-5 and TRBJ2-2; tentative D call: TRBD1 (6 bases). The length of the CDR3 is 16 residues. V lost 4 bases to trimming and J lost 0 bases, with 12 bases between them. CDR1 is MNHEY, CDR2 SVGAGI, per germline. The CDR3 DNA sequence: TGTGCCAGCAGTTCATGGGGGACAACGAACACCGGGGAGCTGTTTTTT. Protein product: CASSSWGTTNTGELFF.

This clonotype has a single count. The chain employs TRBV2 and TRBJ2-2; D not certain. The CDR3 spans 13 residues. V was trimmed by 4 bases and J by 7 bases, leaving 10 bases between them. CDR1 and CDR2 from the germline V gene are SNHLY and FYNNEI. The CDR3 DNA follows: TGTGCCAGCAGTGTCCTATCAGGCGGGGAGCTGTTTTTT. This encodes CASSVLSGGELFF.

V is TRBV13 and J is TRBJ2-5; D assignment may be TRBD1 or TRBD2 (5 bases each). CDR1 and CDR2 (germline): PRHDT, FYEKMQ (reference sequence). The CDR3 contains 15 residues. V lost 3 bases and J 5 bases, leaving 16 bases between the germline ends. CDR3 DNA: TGTGCCAGCAGCTTGTTGACAGCCAGGAGGGAGACCCAGTACTTC. As protein: CASSLLTARRETQYF.

This chain links TRBV4-3 with TRBJ1-2, with no clear D. This CDR3 is built from 14 residues. Per germline, CDR1 LGHNA and CDR2 YSLEER. Trimming stripped 4 bases from V and 4 bases from J, with 13 bases between. In nucleotides, the CDR3 is TGCGCCAGCAGCCTTGGGCGGGAAACCTATGGCTACACCTTC. This gives the protein CASSLGRETYGYTF.

The chain is built from TRBV9 and TRBJ2-1; D ambiguous. Germline CDR1 SGDLS, CDR2 YYNGEE. V lost 0 bases, J lost 7 bases, and 17 bases lay in between. The length of the CDR3 is 16 residues. The CDR3 reads CASSVAVGSGQNEQFF. CDR3 nucleotides: TGTGCCAGCAGCGTAGCGGTAGGGTCCGGTCAGAATGAGCAGTTCTTC.

The chain couples TRBV13 to TRBJ2-3; D remains unclear. This CDR3 region has 14 residues. V lost 5 bases, J lost 3 bases, and 12 bases lay in between. Germline CDR1 reads PRHDT; CDR2 reads FYEKMQ (reference sequence). CDR3 amino acids: CASSHPLSTDTQYF. In nucleotides, the CDR3 is TGTGCCAGCAGCCATCCACTTTCAACAGATACGCAGTATTTT. Together with reference TRBV13 and TRBJ2-3, the CDR3 gives the full variable domain: AAGVIQSPRHLIKEKRETATLKCYPIPRHDTVYWYQQGPGQDPQFLISFYEKMQSDKGSIPDRFSAQQFSDYHSELNMSSLELGDSALYFCASSHPLSTDTQYFGPGTRLTVL.

This rearrangement joins TRBV21-1 to TRBJ1-5; TRBD1 is the table's D call, not checked against the DNA. TRBV21-1 is flagged as a pseudogene. The CDR3 has 17 residues. In nucleotides, the CDR3 is TGTGCCAGCAACCCCGGGACAGAGCTCAATAGCAATCAGCCCCAGCATTTT. Translation: CASNPGTELNSNQPQHF.

The gene calls are TRBV3-1 and TRBJ2-2; the D call may be TRBD1 or TRBD2 (5 bases each). Germline assignment: CDR1 LGHDT and CDR2 YNNKEL (reference sequence). This CDR3 is 19 amino acids long. V dropped 0 bases and J dropped 0 bases, with 17 bases sitting between them. This CDR3 is CASSQETLGRSANTGELFF. For the CDR3, the DNA is TGTGCCAGCAGCCAAGAAACTTTGGGACGCTCGGCGAACACCGGGGAGCTGTTTTTT.

This clonotype was counted only a few times. The rearrangement uses TRBV9 and TRBJ2-5; no clear D. Per germline, CDR1 SGDLS and CDR2 YYNGEE. V dropped 0 bases and J dropped 10 bases, with 4 bases sitting between them. The CDR3 length is 10 residues. For the CDR3, the DNA is TGTGCCAGCAGCGTAGGACTCCAGTACTTC. This sequence encodes CASSVGLQYF.

This clonotype was observed a few times. The gene calls are TRBV29-1 and TRBJ2-3; 7 positions match TRBD1. The CDR3 is 13 amino acids. With 7 bases clipped from V and 4 bases from J, the junction kept 8 bases outside the gene matches. Germline CDR1 is SQVTM and CDR2 is ANQGSEA. CDR3 nucleotides: TGCAGCGGAACGACAGGGAATGCAGATACGCAGTATTTT. The encoded protein is CSGTTGNADTQYF.

This sequence joins TRBV30 and TRBJ1-1, with D unresolved. Germline loops: CDR1 GTSNPN, CDR2 SVGIG (reference sequence). This CDR3 is built from 12 residues. The ends were cut back, 0 bases at V and 9 bases at J, with 11 bases in the middle. The CDR3 protein is CAWSVLDGKAFF. In nucleotides, the CDR3 is TGTGCCTGGAGTGTACTGGACGGGAAAGCTTTCTTT.